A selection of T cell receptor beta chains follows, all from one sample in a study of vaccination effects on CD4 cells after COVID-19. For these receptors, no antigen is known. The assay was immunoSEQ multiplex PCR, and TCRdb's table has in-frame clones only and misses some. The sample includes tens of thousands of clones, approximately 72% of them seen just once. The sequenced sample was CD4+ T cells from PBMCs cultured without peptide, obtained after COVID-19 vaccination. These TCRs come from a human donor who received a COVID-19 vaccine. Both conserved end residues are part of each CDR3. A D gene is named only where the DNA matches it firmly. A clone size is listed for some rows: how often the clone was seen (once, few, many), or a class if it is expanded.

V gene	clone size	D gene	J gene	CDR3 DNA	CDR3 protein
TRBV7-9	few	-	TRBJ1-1	TGTGCCAGCAGCTTAATCGGTTCCGGGAACACTGAAGCTTTCTTT	CASSLIGSGNTEAFF
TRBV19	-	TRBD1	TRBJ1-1	TGTGCCAGTAGTATATTTCAGGGACAGGGAAGGACTGAAGCTTTCTTT	CASSIFQGQGRTEAFF
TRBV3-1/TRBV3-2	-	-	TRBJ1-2	TGTGCCAGCAGCCCCTCCTGGGGGGCTGGGTATGGCTACACCTTC	CASSPSWGAGYGYTF
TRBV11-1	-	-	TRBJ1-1	TGTGCCAGCAGCTCAAAGGGGGGAGGACTGAACACTGAAGCTTTCTTT	CASSSKGGGLNTEAFF
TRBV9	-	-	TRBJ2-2	TGTGCCAGCAAAGCCTCGAACACCGGGGAGCTGTTTTTT	CASKASNTGELFF
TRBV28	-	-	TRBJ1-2	TGTGCCAGCAGTTTTCGGGGGCCAGTGAAATTC	CASSFRGPVKF
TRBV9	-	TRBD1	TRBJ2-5	TGTGCCAGCAGCGGGACAGGGGTAGAGACCCAGTACTTC	CASSGTGVETQYF
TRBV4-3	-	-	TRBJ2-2	TGCGCCAGCAGCCAAGATGCTATAAGGGCCGGGGAGCTGTTTTTT	CASSQDAIRAGELFF
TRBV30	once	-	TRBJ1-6	TGTGCCTGGAGCCGAAGGGGCCCGCCGGAATCACCCCTCCACTTT	CAWSRRGPPESPLHF
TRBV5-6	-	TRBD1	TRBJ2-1	TGTGCCAGCAGCTCCTGGGACAGGACTTACAATGAGCAGTTCTTC	CASSSWDRTYNEQFF
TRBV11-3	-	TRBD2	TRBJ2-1	TGTGCCAGCAGTCGGGGGGACAATGAGCAGTTCTTC	CASSRGDNEQFF
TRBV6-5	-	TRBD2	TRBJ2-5	TGTGCCAGCTCGGGACTAGCGGGGGGGGAGACCCAGTACTTC	CASSGLAGGETQYF
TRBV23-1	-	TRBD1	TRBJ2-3	TGCGCCAGCAGTCACAAACCGGGACAGGGGCCAGATACGCAGTATTTT	CASSHKPGQGPDTQYF
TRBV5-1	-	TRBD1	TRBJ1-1	TGCGCCAGCAGCTTGGCCCAAACCTACAGGGGGCGAGTGAACACTGAAGCTTTCTTT	CASSLAQTYRGRVNTEAFF
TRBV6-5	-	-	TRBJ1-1	TGTGCCAGCAGCGGGGGAGCGGTATCTGAAGCTTTCTTT	CASSGGAVSEAFF
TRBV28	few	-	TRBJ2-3	TGTGCCAGCAGTTTATGGACCGGAAACACAGATACGCAGTATTTT	CASSLWTGNTDTQYF
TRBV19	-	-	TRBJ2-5	TGTGCCAGTAGTCAGGGGTTGGAGACCCAGTACTTC	CASSQGLETQYF
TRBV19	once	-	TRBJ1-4	TGTGCCAGTAGTATCAGGGGCGGACGGACAACTAATGAAAAACTGTTTTTT	CASSIRGGRTTNEKLFF
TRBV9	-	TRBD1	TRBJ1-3	TGTGCCAGCAGCGTAAGGGACAGCGGAAACACCATATATTTT	CASSVRDSGNTIYF
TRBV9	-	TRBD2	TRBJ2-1	TGTGCCAGCAGCGTTAGCGGGAGGGCCACATCGGGTGAGCAGTTCTTC	CASSVSGRATSGEQFF
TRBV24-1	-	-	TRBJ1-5	TGTGCCACCAGTGATTTGAACCAGCCCCAGCATTTT	CATSDLNQPQHF
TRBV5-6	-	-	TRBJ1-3	TGTGCCAGCAGCCCCGGGCCGAGCTCTGGAAACACCATATATTTT	CASSPGPSSGNTIYF
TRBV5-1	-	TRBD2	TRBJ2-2	TGCGCCAGCAGCTCCGGACTAGCGGGATCCTCCGGCGGGGAGCTGTTTTTT	CASSSGLAGSSGGELFF
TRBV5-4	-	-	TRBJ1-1	TGTGCCAGCAGCTCGACAGACATGAACACTGAAGCTTTCTTT	CASSSTDMNTEAFF
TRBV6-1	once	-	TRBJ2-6	TGTGCCAGCAGTGAGGTGGCGGTCTCTGGGGCCAACGTCCTGACTTTC	CASSEVAVSGANVLTF
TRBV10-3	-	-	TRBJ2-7	TGTGCCATCAGGGGGGCGAGGGACACGGTGTACGAGCAGTACTTC	CAIRGARDTVYEQYF
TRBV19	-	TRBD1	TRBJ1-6	TGTGCCAGTAGTATCGGGACAGGGGTGAATTCACCCCTCCACTTT	CASSIGTGVNSPLHF
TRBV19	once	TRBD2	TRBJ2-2	TGTGCCAGTAGAAGCGGGGGGAACACCGGGGAGCTGTTTTTT	CASRSGGNTGELFF
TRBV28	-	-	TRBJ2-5	TGTGCCAGCAGTCGCCACAGGGAGGAGAGGGAGACCCAGTACTTC	CASSRHREERETQYF
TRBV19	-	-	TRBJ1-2	TGTGCCAGTACTCCGCGGGGGCGGGATGGCTACACCTTC	CASTPRGRDGYTF
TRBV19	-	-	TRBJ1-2	TGTGCCAGTACGGACACGGCCAACTATGGCTACACCTTC	CASTDTANYGYTF
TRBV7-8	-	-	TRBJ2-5	TGTGCCAGCAGCTTACTCGGAGAGACCCAGTACTTC	CASSLLGETQYF
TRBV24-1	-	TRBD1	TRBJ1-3	TGTGCCACCAGATATTTTGTCGGGACAGATCACAGGGGAAACACCATATATTTT	CATRYFVGTDHRGNTIYF
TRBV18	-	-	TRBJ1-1	TGTGCCAGCTCTACCGGGCAGAATCTGAACACTGAAGCTTTCTTT	CASSTGQNLNTEAFF
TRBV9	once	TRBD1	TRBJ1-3	TGTGCCAGCAGCAGACAGGGAGATGGAAACACCATATATTTT	CASSRQGDGNTIYF
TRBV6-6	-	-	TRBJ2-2	TGTGCCAGCAGCCGCGGCCTCGGGGAGCTGTTTTTT	CASSRGLGELFF
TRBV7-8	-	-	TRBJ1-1	TGTGCCAGCAGCTTAGACGAATACGCGAACACTGAAGCTTTCTTT	CASSLDEYANTEAFF
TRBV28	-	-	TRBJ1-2	TGTGCCAGCAGTTTACTTTTGTCGGCCTATGGCTACACCTTC	CASSLLLSAYGYTF
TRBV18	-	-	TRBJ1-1	TGTGCCAGCTCCTTAACTGAAGCTTTCTTT	CASSLTEAFF